The 27 T cell receptor beta chains below all came from one sample that was sequenced in a study of human T cells and chemical hapten exposure. Single cDNA molecules in the library carried unique molecular identifiers attached during preparation. TCRdb processed the reads anew with MiXCR; each CDR3 protein has one entry. The sample holds some 570 distinct CDR3 sequences; around nine tenths are singletons and the top ten take 20%. Treatment specified: therapeutic diphenylcyclopropenone sensitization with weekly scalp DPC. Sample: whole blood, taken before DPC sensitization or 2, 6, or about 24 weeks after (not recorded which). These receptors came from an adult with alopecia areata. Some clones in this sample may be carry-over from other donors' samples. This table probably holds off-target reads from a library built for another chain.

The count of this clonotype is one. J is TRBJ2-7 and V is TRBV20-1; 9 bases fit TRBD2. Germline V lookup: CDR1 DFQATT, CDR2 SNEGSKA (reference sequence). The CDR3 is 14 residues long. Trimming removed 6 bases from V and 3 bases from J; junction bases left unmatched: 9. The CDR3 nucleotides read TGCAGTGCCCTGAGCCCGCGGGGGGGCTACGAGCAGTACTTC. Translated: CSALSPRGGYEQYF.

The chain has TRBV7-8 and TRBJ2-2; D remains unclear. Trimming cost V 1 base and J 2 bases, with 11 bases left between them. The germline V gene encodes CDR1 SGHVS and CDR2 FQNEAQ. The CDR3 is 16 amino acids. The CDR3 protein is CASSLGFGRNTGELFF. Written as DNA, the CDR3 is TGTGCCAGCAGCTTAGGGTTCGGCAGAAACACCGGGGAGCTGTTTTTT.

The chain recombines TRBV7-2 with TRBJ2-1, with TRBD2 identical over 11 bases. Germline CDR1 is SGHTA and CDR2 is FQGNSA. The trim removed 10 bases at V and 7 bases at J, leaving 12 bases unmatched. The CDR3 loop spans 15 amino acids. The CDR3 coding sequence is TGTGCCATCCGGGCTGGGACTAGCGGCCGTAATGAGCAGTTCTTC. This encodes CAIRAGTSGRNEQFF.

V and J are TRBV7-2 and TRBJ2-7, with D perhaps TRBD1 or TRBD2 (5 bases each). This CDR3 contains 14 residues. Germline CDR1 is SGHTA and CDR2 is FQGNSA. Trimming removed 4 bases at V and 4 bases at J, with 14 bases between. The CDR3 sequence is CASSYSGTGYEQYF. As DNA, the CDR3 is TGTGCCAGCAGCTACTCCGGGACGGGGTACGAGCAGTACTTC.

The J gene is TRBJ2-3, the V gene TRBV9; D remains ambiguous. The CDR3 runs to 13 residues. The V end was cut by 4 bases, the J end by 3 bases, with 9 bases between. The germline V gene has CDR1 SGDLS and CDR2 YYNGEE. The DNA for the CDR3 is TGTGCCAGCAGCCCCGGACCGACAGATACGCAGTATTTT. It codes for CASSPGPTDTQYF.

The chain couples TRBV20-1 to TRBJ2-1; unclear D gene. Per germline, CDR1 DFQATT and CDR2 SNEGSKA (reference sequence). The CDR3 extends over 11 amino acids. Trimming removed 6 bases at V and 4 bases at J, with 7 bases between. CDR3 nucleotide sequence: TGCAGTGCCACCCGGTACAATGAGCAGTTCTTC. Its translation: CSATRYNEQFF.

V and J are TRBV5-1 and TRBJ1-5; D gene ambiguous. From germline, CDR1 is SGHRS and CDR2 YFSETQ. The CDR3 length is 13 residues. Trimming took off 4 bases at V and 2 bases at J, with 7 bases between the two ends. The CDR3: CASSPSGNQPQHF. DNA of the CDR3: TGCGCCAGCAGCCCCAGTGGCAATCAGCCCCAGCATTTT.

The chain recombines TRBV21-1 with TRBJ2-7; the table's TRBD1 call for D was not verified on the DNA. TRBV21-1 is termed a pseudogene. The CDR3 totals 11 residues. The chain's CDR3 is CAAPVGGQQYF. In nucleotides, the CDR3 is TGTGCCGCTCCCGTGGGGGGGCAGCAGTACTTC.

The genes are TRBV5-1 and TRBJ2-3; D call uncertain. Germline CDR1 is SGHRS and CDR2 is YFSETQ. This CDR3 has 12 amino acids. V was clipped by 5 bases and J by 5 bases, with 9 bases between them. The CDR3 loop reads CASSLTQDTQYF. The CDR3 DNA reads TGCGCCAGCAGTTTGACCCAAGATACGCAGTATTTT.

The chain recombines TRBV7-2 with TRBJ1-6, with D perhaps TRBD1 (5 bases). This CDR3 spans 13 amino acids. Germline CDR1 and CDR2: SGHTA and FQGNSA. V was shortened by 1 base and J by 10 bases, with 8 bases between the two germline ends. The CDR3 coding sequence is TGTGCCAGCAGCTTAGGGGGGGGATCACCCCTCCACTTT. Translated: CASSLGGGSPLHF.

A few counts support this clonotype. This sequence joins TRBV13 and TRBJ2-3; 12 nucleotides line up with TRBD2. The CDR3 consists of 19 residues. V lost 7 bases to trimming and J lost 2 bases; unmatched junction nucleotides: 16. CDR1 is PRHDT, CDR2 FYEKMQ, per germline (reference sequence). The CDR3 region is CASTPAPVLAGGPTDTQYF. The DNA for the CDR3 is TGTGCCAGCACCCCGGCCCCGGTACTAGCGGGGGGACCCACAGATACGCAGTATTTT.

The chain employs TRBV28 and TRBJ2-7; the D gene is possibly TRBD1 (5 bases). CDR3 size: 11 residues. Per the germline V gene, CDR1 is MDHEN and CDR2 is SYDVKM. V lost 7 bases, J lost 9 bases, and 13 bases lay in between. CDR3 bases: TGTGCCAGCAATATTCAGGGAAGGCAGTACTTC. Encoded protein: CASNIQGRQYF. The whole variable domain, filled in from reference TRBV28 and TRBJ2-7, reads DVKVTQSSRYLVKRTGEKVFLECVQDMDHENMFWYRQDPGLGLRLIYFSYDVKMKEKGDIPEGYSVSREKKERFSLILESASTNQTSMYLCASNIQGRQYFGPGTRLTVT.

The chain carries TRBV6-2 or TRBV6-3 and TRBJ2-4; D is ambiguous. V gave up 3 bases and J gave up 7 bases, with 7 bases separating them. Looked up from germline, CDR1 is MNHEY and CDR2 is SVGEGT. The length of the CDR3 is 12 residues. In DNA, the CDR3 is TGTGCCAGCAGTTATCTATCGAACATTCAGTACTTC. Its protein product is CASSYLSNIQYF.

This chain links TRBV7-3 with TRBJ1-5; perhaps TRBD1 as D (5 bases). V was cut by 5 bases and J by 5 bases, with 16 bases left in between. The CDR3 spans 15 residues. From germline, CDR1 is SGHTA and CDR2 FQGTGA. CDR3: CASSLSWGSHQPQHF. In DNA, the CDR3 is TGTGCCAGCAGCCTTAGCTGGGGCAGTCATCAGCCCCAGCATTTT.

This clonotype was recorded once. V and J are TRBV20-1 and TRBJ1-3; D gene unclear. The germline gives CDR1 DFQATT, CDR2 SNEGSKA (reference sequence). CDR3 length: 13 amino acids. V lost 6 bases, J lost 4 bases, and 13 bases lay in between. DNA of the CDR3: TGCAGTGCGGCGTTAGGGTCCGGAAACACCATATATTTT. This gives the protein CSAALGSGNTIYF.

This rearrangement joins TRBV28 to TRBJ2-2; the D is unclear. The V end was cut by 5 bases, the J end by 2 bases, with 9 bases between. From germline, CDR1 is MDHEN and CDR2 SYDVKM. The CDR3 runs 14 residues. In nucleotides, the CDR3 is TGTGCCAGCAGTCTTACAGATAACACCGGGGAGCTGTTTTTT. Translated, it gives CASSLTDNTGELFF. The complete variable domain, with remaining parts taken from reference TRBV28 and TRBJ2-2, reads DVKVTQSSRYLVKRTGEKVFLECVQDMDHENMFWYRQDPGLGLRLIYFSYDVKMKEKGDIPEGYSVSREKKERFSLILESASTNQTSMYLCASSLTDNTGELFFGEGSRLTVL.

The chain links TRBV29-1 to TRBJ2-1, with D uncertain. Trimming pared 7 bases from V and 5 bases from J, leaving 9 bases between. This CDR3 contains 11 residues. In germline, CDR1 is SQVTM, CDR2 ANQGSEA. The chain's CDR3 is CSGTENNEQFF. The CDR3 bases are TGCAGCGGGACGGAAAACAATGAGCAGTTCTTC.

This rearrangement joins TRBV2 to TRBJ2-4; 7 nucleotides line up with TRBD2. Germline values: CDR1 SNHLY, CDR2 FYNNEI. This CDR3 has 15 amino acids. V dropped 7 bases and J dropped 0; count of bases not matched to a gene: 6. CDR3: CASNRGVEAKNIQYF. In DNA form, the CDR3 reads TGTGCCAGCAATCGGGGGGTTGAAGCCAAAAACATTCAGTACTTC.

This clonotype has only a few counts. The gene calls are TRBV12-3 or TRBV12-4 and TRBJ2-3, with 8 bases identical to TRBD1. The CDR3 is 14 amino acids. V gave up 6 bases and J gave up 6 bases; unmatched junction bases: 8. The CDR3 DNA reads TGTGCCAGCAGGTCCAGGGGGCGCGGGGATACGCAGTATTTT. This sequence encodes CASRSRGRGDTQYF.

V and J are TRBV7-2 and TRBJ2-1; 8 bases line up with TRBD2. The CDR3 contains 14 residues. Trimming removed 2 bases from V and 3 bases from J; junction bases left unmatched: 0. Germline lookup yields CDR1 SGHTA and CDR2 FQGNSA. CDR3 loop: CASSLTSGYNEQFF. In DNA form, the CDR3 reads TGTGCCAGCAGCTTAACTAGCGGCTACAATGAGCAGTTCTTC.

CDR3 bases: TGTGCCAGCAGTCAAGGGGTAGGGGATTCACCCCTCCACTTT. This codes for CASSQGVGDSPLHF. V and J are TRBV6-5 and TRBJ1-6; D might be TRBD1 (5 bases). Germline V gene data show CDR1 as MNHEY and CDR2 as SVGAGI. This CDR3 region has 14 residues. Trimming cost V 5 bases and J 8 bases, with 13 bases left between them.

The genes are TRBV7-2 and TRBJ2-5; the D gene is possibly TRBD1 (6 bases). The CDR3 sequence is 14 residues long. Per germline, CDR1 SGHTA and CDR2 FQGNSA. The V gene lost 0 bases and the J gene lost 2 bases, with 7 bases spanning the gap. CDR3 amino acids: CASSLAGAQETQYF. The DNA of the CDR3 is TGTGCCAGCAGCTTAGCGGGGGCTCAAGAGACCCAGTACTTC.

The chain links TRBV20-1 to TRBJ2-5; 12 bases are a match to TRBD2. The CDR3 is 15 amino acids. Per germline, CDR1 DFQATT and CDR2 SNEGSKA (reference sequence). With 2 bases clipped from V and 5 bases from J, the junction kept 6 bases outside the gene matches. In DNA form, the CDR3 reads TGCAGTGCTAGATTTGGGACTAGCGGGTGGGAGACCCAGTACTTC. Residues: CSARFGTSGWETQYF.

V gene TRBV6-5 combines with J gene TRBJ2-1, with 10 bases identical to TRBD2. Trimming removed 7 bases from V and 6 bases from J; junction bases left unmatched: 12. This CDR3 spans 16 amino acids. Germline lookup yields CDR1 MNHEY and CDR2 SVGAGI. For the CDR3, the DNA is TGTGCCAGCACGAGCGGGGGGGCCGTTCAAGGCAATGAGCAGTTCTTC. It yields the protein CASTSGGAVQGNEQFF.

The chain is built from TRBV18 and TRBJ2-5, with 8 bases aligning to TRBD1. The V gene end was trimmed by 3 bases and the J gene end by 2 bases; junction bases not matched to a gene: 5. This CDR3 contains 15 residues. Germline V CDR1 and CDR2: KGHSH, LQKENI. The CDR3 here is CASSPGGQGQETQYF. The DNA for the CDR3 is TGTGCCAGCTCACCGGGAGGACAGGGTCAAGAGACCCAGTACTTC.

This clonotype was observed a single time. The J gene is TRBJ2-6, the V gene TRBV3-1, with D unresolved. Germline-derived CDR1 and CDR2 are LGHDT and YNNKEL (reference sequence). Trimming pared 0 bases from V and 0 bases from J, leaving 18 bases between. The CDR3 totals 20 residues. The CDR3 protein is CASSQDLGKTVSSGANVLTF. The CDR3 bases are TGTGCCAGCAGCCAAGATCTAGGGAAGACGGTTAGCTCTGGGGCCAACGTCCTGACTTTC.

The chain couples TRBV20-1 to TRBJ2-7, with 8 bases that match TRBD2. Per the germline V gene, CDR1 is DFQATT and CDR2 is SNEGSKA (reference sequence). The CDR3 covers 17 residues. Trimming removed 6 bases from V and 5 bases from J; junction bases left unmatched: 21. In DNA form, the CDR3 reads TGCAGTGCCCCGACCGGGACTAGGACGAGGGTAGATCACGAGCAGTACTTC. This translates into CSAPTGTRTRVDHEQYF.